Listed here is a single TCR beta chain. The sample originates from a study of cytomegalovirus exposure and HLA in healthy donors. CDR3 length: 14 amino acids. Germline CDR1 MNHNS, CDR2 SASEGT. V was pared by 7 bases and J by 0 bases, with 5 bases of the junction left unmatched. Sequencing was performed with immunoSEQ multiplex PCR; in TCRdb, only in-frame clones are kept and a portion is missing. The top ten clones hold approximately 0.94% of a sample with tens of thousands of clones, more than 90% of them seen once. This clonotype originated in a man between 18 and 29 years old in good health and CMV-seronegative. Sequenced sample: PBMCs. The rearrangement uses TRBV6-1 and TRBJ1-1, with 7 bases matching TRBD1. CDR3 region: CASTLQGLNTEAFF. CDR3 DNA sequence: TGTGCCAGCACCCTACAGGGGTTGAACACTGAAGCTTTCTTT.